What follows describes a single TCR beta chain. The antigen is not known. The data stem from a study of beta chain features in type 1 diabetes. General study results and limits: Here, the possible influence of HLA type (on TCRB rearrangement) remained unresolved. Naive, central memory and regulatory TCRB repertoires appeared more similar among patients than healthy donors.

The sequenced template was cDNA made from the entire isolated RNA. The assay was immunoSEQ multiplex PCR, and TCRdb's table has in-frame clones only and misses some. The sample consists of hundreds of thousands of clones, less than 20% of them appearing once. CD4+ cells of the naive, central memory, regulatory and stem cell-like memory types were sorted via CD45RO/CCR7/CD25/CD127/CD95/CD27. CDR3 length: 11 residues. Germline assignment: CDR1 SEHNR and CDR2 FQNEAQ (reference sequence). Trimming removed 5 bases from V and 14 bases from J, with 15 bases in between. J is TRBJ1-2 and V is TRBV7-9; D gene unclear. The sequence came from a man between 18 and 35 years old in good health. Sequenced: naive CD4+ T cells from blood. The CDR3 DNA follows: TGTGCCAGCAGCCCGACGGTTTCGTTAACCTTC. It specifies CASSPTVSLTF.